This T cell receptor (beta chain) was captured in a study of regulatory T cells in long-lasting Graves disease. HTBI primers from iRepertoire and Arm-PCR of CDR3 regions yielded the TCR beta libraries. TCRdb processed the multiplex PCR reads anew with MiXCR; each CDR3 protein has one entry. The table lists about 320,000 distinct CDR3 sequences, about 18% of them singletons. Time point: newly diagnosed GD, antithyroid drugs for less than 3 months. There was RNA extracted from PBMCs, and the TCR library was made from it. The input for sequencing was peripheral blood mononuclear cells (PBMCs), taken at new diagnosis, from a patient treated with antithyroid drugs. The receptor was derived from a female donor with Graves disease.

Here the CDR3 reads CASSFSREVKQYF. The CDR3 bases are TGTGCCAGCAGTTTTTCCAGGGAGGTAAAGCAGTACTTC. The chain is built from TRBV28 and TRBJ2-7, with a possible D match to TRBD2 (6 bases). The germline V and J ends were trimmed by 3 bases and 8 bases, with 14 bases remaining between them. Germline V gene lookup returns CDR1 MDHEN and CDR2 SYDVKM. CDR3 length: 13 residues.